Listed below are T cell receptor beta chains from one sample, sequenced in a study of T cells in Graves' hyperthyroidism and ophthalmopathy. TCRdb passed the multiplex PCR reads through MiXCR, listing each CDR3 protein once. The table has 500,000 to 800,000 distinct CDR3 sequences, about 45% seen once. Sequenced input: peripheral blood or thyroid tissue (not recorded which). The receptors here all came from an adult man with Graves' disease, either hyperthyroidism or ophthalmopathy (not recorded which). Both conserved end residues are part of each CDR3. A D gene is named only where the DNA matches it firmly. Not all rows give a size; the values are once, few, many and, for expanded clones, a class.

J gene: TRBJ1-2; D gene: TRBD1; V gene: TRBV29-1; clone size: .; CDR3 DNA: TGCAGCGTTCTAGGACAGGGGGCGAACTATGGCTACACCTTC; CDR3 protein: CSVLGQGANYGYTF
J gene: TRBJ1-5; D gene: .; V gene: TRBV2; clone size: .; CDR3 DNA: TGTGCCAGCAGTGAGGCCGGGCAGCCCCAGCATTTT; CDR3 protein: CASSEAGQPQHF
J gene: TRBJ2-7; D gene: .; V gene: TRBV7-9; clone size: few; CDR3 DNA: TGTGCCAGCAGCCGGGGACCCAGGGAGCAGTACTTC; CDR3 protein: CASSRGPREQYF
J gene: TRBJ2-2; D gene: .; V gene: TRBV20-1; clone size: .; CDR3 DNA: TGCAGTGCTAGAGACCGGACAGTGGCCGGGGAGCTGTTTTTT; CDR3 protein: CSARDRTVAGELFF
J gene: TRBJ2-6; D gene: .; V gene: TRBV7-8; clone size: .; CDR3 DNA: TGTGCCAGCAGCTTAGAACAGCCTGGGGCCAACGTCCTGACTTTC; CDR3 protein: CASSLEQPGANVLTF
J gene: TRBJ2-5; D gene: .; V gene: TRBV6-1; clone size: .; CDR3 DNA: TGTGCCAGCAGGGGCGGGCCCTACCAAGAGACCCAGTACTTC; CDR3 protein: CASRGGPYQETQYF
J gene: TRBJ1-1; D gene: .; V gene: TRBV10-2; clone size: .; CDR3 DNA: TGCGCCAGCAGTAAAACCAATGAAGCTTTCTTT; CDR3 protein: CASSKTNEAFF
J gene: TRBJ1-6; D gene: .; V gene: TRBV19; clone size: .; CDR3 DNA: TGTGCCAGTAGCCGGGACCGGCGGATTGATAATTCACCCCTCCACTTT; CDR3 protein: CASSRDRRIDNSPLHF
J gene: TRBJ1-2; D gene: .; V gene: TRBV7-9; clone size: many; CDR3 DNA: TGTGCCAGCAGCTTATCGGGCTTTGGCTACACCTTC; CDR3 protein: CASSLSGFGYTF
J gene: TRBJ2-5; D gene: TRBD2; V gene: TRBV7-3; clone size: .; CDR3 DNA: TGTGCCAGCAGCTTAGCGGGGACTAGCGGGGGCGCCGACCAAGAGACCCAGTACTTC; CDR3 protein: CASSLAGTSGGADQETQYF
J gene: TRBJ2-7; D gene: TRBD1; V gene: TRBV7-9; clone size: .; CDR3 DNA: TGTGCCAGCAGCTTAGACAGGGGGTCTAGAGCGGTCTACGAGCAGTACTTC; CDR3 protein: CASSLDRGSRAVYEQYF
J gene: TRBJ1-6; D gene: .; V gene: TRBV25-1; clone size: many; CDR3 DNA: TGTGCCAGCAGGAAGGGTTTTGGAGATTCACCCCTCCACTTT; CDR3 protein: CASRKGFGDSPLHF
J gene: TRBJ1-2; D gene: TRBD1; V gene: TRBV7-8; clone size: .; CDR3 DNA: TGTGCCAGCAGCGAAGCCGGGACAGGGGGTGGCTACACCTTC; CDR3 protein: CASSEAGTGGGYTF
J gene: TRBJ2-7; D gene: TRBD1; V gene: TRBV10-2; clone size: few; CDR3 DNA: TGTGCCAGCAGTTTCAGGGGGCGTGGGTCCTACGAGCAGTACTTC; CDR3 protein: CASSFRGRGSYEQYF
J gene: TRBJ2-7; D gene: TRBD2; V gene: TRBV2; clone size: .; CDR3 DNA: TGTGCCAGCAGCCTAAGCACCGGGACTAGCGAGCAGTACTTC; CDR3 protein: CASSLSTGTSEQYF
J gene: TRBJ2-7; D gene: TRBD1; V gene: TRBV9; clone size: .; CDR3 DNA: TGTGCCAGCAGCCAGGCCGGGACAGGGGGTAGCGAGCAGTACTTC; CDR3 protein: CASSQAGTGGSEQYF
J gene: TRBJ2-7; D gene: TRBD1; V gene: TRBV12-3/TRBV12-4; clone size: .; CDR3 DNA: TGTGCCAGCAGAAGGACAGGGGCTGGCTACGAGCAGTACTTC; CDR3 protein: CASRRTGAGYEQYF
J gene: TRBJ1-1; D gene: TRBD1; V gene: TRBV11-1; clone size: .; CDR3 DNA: TGTGCCAGCAGCGTACAGGGGCGGGGGGTGAACACTGAAGCTTTCTTT; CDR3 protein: CASSVQGRGVNTEAFF
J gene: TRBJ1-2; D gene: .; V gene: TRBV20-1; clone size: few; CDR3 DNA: TGCAGTGCTAGAGATCCCCCGTTTCGGGGAACCTATGGCTACACCTTC; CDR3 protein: CSARDPPFRGTYGYTF
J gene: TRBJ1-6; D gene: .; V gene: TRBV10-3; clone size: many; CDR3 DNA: TGTGCCATCAGTACCGGGTCCGGAGGGTTGGGTTCACCCCTCCACTTT; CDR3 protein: CAISTGSGGLGSPLHF
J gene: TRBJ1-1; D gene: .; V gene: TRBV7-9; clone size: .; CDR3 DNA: TGTGCCAGCAGCTTACCCGACCGGGGGGTGAAGAACACTGAAGCTTTCTTT; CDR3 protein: CASSLPDRGVKNTEAFF
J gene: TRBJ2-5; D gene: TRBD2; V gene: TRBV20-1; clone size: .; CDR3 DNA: TGCAGTGCAACACTAGCGGGGGTCCAAGAGACCCAGTACTTC; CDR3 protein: CSATLAGVQETQYF
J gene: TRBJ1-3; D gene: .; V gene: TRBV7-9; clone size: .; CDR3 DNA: TGTGCCAGCAGCGTACCCGGGGCCCTCACCATCTCTGGAAATACCATATATTTT; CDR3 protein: CASSVPGALTISGNTIYF
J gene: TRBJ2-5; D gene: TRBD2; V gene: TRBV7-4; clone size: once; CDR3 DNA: TGTGCCAGCAGACTAGCGGGGGCCGGGGAGACCCAGTACTTC; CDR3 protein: CASRLAGAGETQYF
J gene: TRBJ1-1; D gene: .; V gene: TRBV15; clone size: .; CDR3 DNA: TGTGCCACCAGCAGAGATAGCGTCTCTGGAAACACTGAAGCTTTCTTT; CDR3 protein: CATSRDSVSGNTEAFF
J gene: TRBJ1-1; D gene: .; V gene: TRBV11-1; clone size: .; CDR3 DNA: TGTGCCAGCAGCTTAGCGCACGACACTGAAGCTTTCTTT; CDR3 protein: CASSLAHDTEAFF
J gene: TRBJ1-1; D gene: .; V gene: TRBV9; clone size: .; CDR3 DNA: TGTGCCACCAGCGCAGGGGCTTTCTTT; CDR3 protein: CATSAGAFF
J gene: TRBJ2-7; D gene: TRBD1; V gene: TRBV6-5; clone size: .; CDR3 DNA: TGTGCCAGCAGTTACTCCGGACCGACAGGGGGCCCCTCCTACGAGCAGTACTTC; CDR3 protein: CASSYSGPTGGPSYEQYF
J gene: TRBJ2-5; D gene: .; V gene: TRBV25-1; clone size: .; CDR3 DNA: TGTGCCAGCAGTGAACTCGTCGGTACAGGTAACCAAGAGACCCAGTACTTC; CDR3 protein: CASSELVGTGNQETQYF
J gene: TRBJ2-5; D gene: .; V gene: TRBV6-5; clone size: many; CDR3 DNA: TGTGCCAGCAGTTACTCGGTGGCGGAGACCCAGTACTTC; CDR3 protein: CASSYSVAETQYF
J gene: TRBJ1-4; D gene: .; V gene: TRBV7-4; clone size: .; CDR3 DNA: TGTGCCAGCAGCCCAGGGCTAGCGTATGAAAAACTGTTTTTT; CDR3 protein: CASSPGLAYEKLFF
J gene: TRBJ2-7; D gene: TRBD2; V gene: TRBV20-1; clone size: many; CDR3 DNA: TGCAGTGCTAGTAGCGGGGGGGACTACGAGCAGTACTTC; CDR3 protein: CSASSGGDYEQYF
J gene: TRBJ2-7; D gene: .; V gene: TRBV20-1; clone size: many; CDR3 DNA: TGCAGTGCTAGTAGGGGAAACTACGAGCAGTACTTC; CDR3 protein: CSASRGNYEQYF
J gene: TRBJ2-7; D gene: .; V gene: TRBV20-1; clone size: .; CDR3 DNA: TGCAATGCTAGGCGGCGCAGCAGCTACGAGCAGTACTTC; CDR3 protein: CNARRRSSYEQYF
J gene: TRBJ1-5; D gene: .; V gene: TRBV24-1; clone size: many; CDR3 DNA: TGTGCCACCAGTGACAGCCTCAGGGGTAGCAATCAGCCCCAGCATTTT; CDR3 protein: CATSDSLRGSNQPQHF
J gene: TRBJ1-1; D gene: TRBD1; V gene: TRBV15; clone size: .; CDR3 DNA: TGTGCCACCAGCGGACAGGGGACGTACACTGAAGCTTTCTTT; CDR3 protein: CATSGQGTYTEAFF
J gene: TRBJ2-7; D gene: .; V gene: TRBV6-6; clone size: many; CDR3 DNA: TGTGCCAGCAGTCGGAGCTCCTACGAGCAGTACTTC; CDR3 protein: CASSRSSYEQYF
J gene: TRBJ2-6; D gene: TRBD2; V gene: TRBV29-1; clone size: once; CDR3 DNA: TGCAGCTTGGCGGGGGAGCGTGGGGCCAACGTCCTGACTTTC; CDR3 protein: CSLAGERGANVLTF
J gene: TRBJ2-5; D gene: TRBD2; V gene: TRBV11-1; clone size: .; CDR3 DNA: TGTGCCAGCCGCTGGACTAGCGGTGAAGAGACCCAGTACTTC; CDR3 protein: CASRWTSGEETQYF
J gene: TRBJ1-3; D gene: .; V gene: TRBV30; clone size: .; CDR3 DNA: TGTGCCTGGAGTGTAACATCTGGAAACACCATATATTTT; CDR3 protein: CAWSVTSGNTIYF
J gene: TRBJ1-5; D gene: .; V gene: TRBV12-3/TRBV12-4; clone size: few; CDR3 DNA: TGTGCCAGCAGTCGGACAGAGTATAGCAATCAGCCCCAGCATTTT; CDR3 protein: CASSRTEYSNQPQHF